This record looks at one T cell receptor beta chain sequence and its context. Its recognized antigen is unknown. Base qualities are not recorded, but no much larger clone differs from it by a single base. This entry belongs to a study of siplizumab effects on memory and regulatory T cells (dated by TCRdb to about 2019). A note on the overall study: The study examined how the anti-CD2 antibody siplizumab affects alloreactive T-cell subsets in allogeneic mixed lymphocyte reactions built from human PBMCs.

TCRbeta CDR3 sequencing was performed on sorted unstimulated T cells and on proliferating T cells recovered from mixed lymphocyte reactions. Fresh whole blood from approximately ten HLA-typed healthy donors was used to isolate PBMCs. Unstimulated CD4+ regulatory T cells were FACS-sorted to map the origin of alloreactive clones. CDR1 SGHNT and CDR2 YYREEE are derived from the germline V gene (reference sequence). The V end loses 4 bases and the J end loses 2 bases, and a stretch of 15 bases separates them. Including the terminal cysteine and phenylalanine, the CDR3 comprises 15 residues. CDR3 DNA is the only sequence kept; it has 45 bases, read in frame from the first base. What the work shows at the level of the full study, not this receptor alone: Among mappable alloreactive CD4+ clones, the Treg-derived fraction averaged approximately 72% with siplizumab versus about 27% in control reactions. Roughly 80-97% of proliferating CD4+ or CD8+ clones could not be assigned a naive or memory phenotype. No functional confirmation was obtained for the suppressive function of proliferating Tregs from siplizumab cultures. The cumulative frequency of alloreactive sequences traceable to unstimulated CD4+ memory T cells was significantly reduced by siplizumab. Unstimulated naive T cells appeared more diverse than memory T cells, and naive cells seemed to contribute substantially to the alloresponse. Because sequences below about 10^-5 frequency were poorly captured, only a minor fraction of alloreactive clones could be mapped to unstimulated subsets.

Library preparation employed the immunoSEQ multiplex PCR assay. Some 100,000 TCR templates per sample were assayed by the deep sequencing platform. Genomic DNA extracted from sorted T cells was used for TCRbeta CDR3 sequencing. In the paper's pipeline: The R programming language was used for clonal analysis of TCRbeta CDR3 data. Comparing unstimulated samples against CFSE-low samples taken after the reaction was how alloreactive CD4+ and CD8+ clones were defined. Regulatory or non-regulatory origin of alloreactive CD4+ clones was assigned by matching sequences to the sorted unstimulated Treg and non-Treg repertoires. TCRdb stores this immuneACCESS table with in-frame sequences only. Part of the clones is absent; in the studies checked, under half of the shortfall reflects unresolved V genes, and no reason is known for the rest. The V and J calls and clone size are taken from that table; D and trimming were inferred from the DNA. For this sample the table gives over 100,000 clones, of which nearly 95% were detected only once. In total, the top ten clones hold about 0.62% of the sample.

The sequence derives from a human donor in good health. The sequence joins TRBV5-4 to TRBJ1-2; a tentative D match to TRBD1 spans 5 bases. Sequencing used Tregs sorted from blood. The nucleotide sequence reads TGTGCCAGCAGCCGGCTTATATCAGGGAACTATGGCTACACCTTC. This encodes CASSRLISGNYGYTF.